The source of this T cell receptor (beta chain) is a study of T cells in Graves' hyperthyroidism and ophthalmopathy. CDR3 length: 13 amino acids. Germline V gene data show CDR1 as MGHRA and CDR2 as YSYEKL. The germline V and J ends were trimmed by 1 base and 6 bases, with 9 bases remaining between them. Amplification of TCR beta CDR3 regions used RNA as the template. Researchers ran a first-round RT-PCR on the TCR CDR3 using the HTBI primer set. TCRdb reprocessed the multiplex PCR reads with MiXCR, giving one entry per CDR3 protein. The sample yields roughly 560,000 distinct CDR3 sequences, approximately 15% seen once. Pregnant or lactating patients were excluded, as were those with uncontrolled infection or other autoimmune disease. This clonotype was seen at least ten times.

The sample was blood. This sequence originates from a woman in her 40s with Graves' ophthalmopathy. The rearrangement joins TRBV4-1 to TRBJ1-1, with unresolved D. The CDR3, as DNA: TGCGCCAGCAGCCAAGTTTCCGGGGCTGAAGCTTTCTTT. This gives the protein CASSQVSGAEAFF.